This T cell receptor beta chain was observed in a study of cytomegalovirus exposure and HLA in healthy donors. It was with 60 Vbeta and 13 Jbeta primers that the PCR ran. Data came from immunoSEQ multiplex PCR; TCRdb stores just in-frame clones and leaves some out. Among 150,000 to 200,000 clones listed, around 73% were seen once. Trimming pared 4 bases from V and 0 bases from J, leaving 13 bases between. Germline V lookup: CDR1 SNHLY, CDR2 FYNNEI. The CDR3 runs 16 residues. This chain links TRBV2 with TRBJ1-5, with a tentative D call TRBD1 (5 bases). The TCR comes from a man aged 60 to 75 in good health and CMV-seronegative. Specimen: PBMCs. The CDR3 sequence: CASSGIAGNSNQPQHF. DNA of the CDR3: TGTGCCAGCAGTGGAATTGCAGGGAATAGCAATCAGCCCCAGCATTTT. The variable domain in full, completed from reference TRBV2 and TRBJ1-5, reads EPEVTQTPSHQVTQMGQEVILRCVPISNHLYFYWYRQILGQKVEFLVSFYNNEISEKSEIFDDQFSVERPDGSNFTLKIRSTKLEDSAMYFCASSGIAGNSNQPQHFGDGTRLSIL.